The 9 T cell receptor beta chains listed next were all sequenced from one sample in a study of regulatory T cells in long-lasting Graves disease. TCR beta libraries were built with iRepertoire HTBI primers and Arm-PCR of CDR3 regions. TCRdb reprocessed the multiplex PCR reads with MiXCR, giving one entry per CDR3 protein. The table includes hundreds of thousands of distinct CDR3 sequences, approximately 23% detected once. As to time point: persistent/refractory GD, antithyroid drugs over 5 years with positive TRAb. Scientists built the TCR library using RNA that was extracted from PBMCs. Sequences were derived from peripheral blood mononuclear cells (PBMCs), sampled when the disease was refractory, from a patient treated with antithyroid drugs. Receptors originate from a female donor with Graves disease.

The sample holds many counts of this clonotype. The chain joins TRBV2 to TRBJ2-4; 9 bases align to TRBD2. Looked up from germline, CDR1 is SNHLY and CDR2 is FYNNEI. The CDR3 runs to 15 residues. V was clipped by 3 bases and J by 6 bases; unmatched bases: 6. The CDR3 coding sequence is TGTGCCAGCAGTGATTGGCTGACTAGCGGAAACATTCAGTACTTC. Its protein is CASSDWLTSGNIQYF. The full variable domain, completed using reference TRBV2 and TRBJ2-4, is EPEVTQTPSHQVTQMGQEVILRCVPISNHLYFYWYRQILGQKVEFLVSFYNNEISEKSEIFDDQFSVERPDGSNFTLKIRSTKLEDSAMYFCASSDWLTSGNIQYFGAGTRLSVL.

This clonotype was picked up many times. The chain employs TRBV28 and TRBJ2-3; D is possibly TRBD2 (5 bases). Trimming cost V 10 bases and J 1 base, with 12 bases left between them. Germline assignment: CDR1 MDHEN and CDR2 SYDVKM. The CDR3 has 13 amino acids. The CDR3 sequence: CATRGGGTDTQYF. In nucleotides, the CDR3 is TGTGCCACCCGGGGTGGAGGCACAGATACGCAGTATTTT.

This sequence joins TRBV11-1 and TRBJ1-4, with 7 bases that match TRBD1. CDR3 length equals 15 residues. CDR1 SGHAT and CDR2 FQDESV come from the germline V gene (reference sequence). V trimming: 2 bases; J trimming: 7 bases; junction bases outside the gene matches: 7. CDR3: CASSLRQGGGEKLFF. The CDR3, as DNA: TGTGCCAGCAGCTTACGACAGGGCGGAGGTGAAAAACTGTTTTTT.

The chain carries TRBV29-1 and TRBJ2-7, with 7 positions matching TRBD1. Germline CDR1 is SQVTM and CDR2 is ANQGSEA. After removal of 2 bases from V and 2 bases from J, the junction contained 12 bases not matched to a gene. The CDR3 length is 16 residues. This CDR3 reads CSVESLKGGSAYEQYF. The DNA of the CDR3 is TGCAGCGTTGAATCTCTGAAAGGGGGCAGTGCCTACGAGCAGTACTTC.

The chain combines TRBV29-1 with TRBJ1-4; D not certain. This CDR3 has 11 residues. V lost 3 bases, J lost 7 bases, and 6 bases lay in between. The V gene's germline CDR1 is SQVTM and CDR2 ANQGSEA. CDR3 loop: CSVDLGEKLFF. CDR3 coding DNA: TGCAGCGTTGATTTAGGTGAAAAACTGTTTTTT.

The CDR3 reads CASSLERQGNSPLHF. In DNA form, the CDR3 reads TGTGCCAGCAGCTTAGAGAGACAGGGGAATTCACCCCTCCACTTT. The chain carries TRBV7-2 and TRBJ1-6, with TRBD1 matching over 8 bases. CDR3 length: 15 residues. The V gene end was trimmed by 1 base and the J gene end by 7 bases; junction bases not matched to a gene: 3. Germline V lookup: CDR1 SGHTA, CDR2 FQGNSA.

This clonotype was found many times. The conserved closing phenylalanine or tryptophan is absent in this CDR3, likely reflecting a read error. The chain employs TRBV6-1 and TRBJ1-1; unclear D gene. Germline assignment: CDR1 MNHNS and CDR2 SASEGT. Trimming left V 1 base short and J 9 bases short, with 12 bases between. The length of the CDR3 is 13 residues. The CDR3 is CASSEGGPGKAFL. CDR3 coding DNA: TGTGCCAGCAGTGAAGGAGGTCCCGGAAAAGCTTTCCTT.

The CDR3 spells CASSFYSYNEQFF. The CDR3 DNA sequence: TGTGCCAGCAGCTTTTACTCCTACAATGAGCAGTTCTTC. The chain employs TRBV7-9 and TRBJ2-1; D not resolved. V shed 3 bases and J shed 0 bases, with 3 bases lying between them. This CDR3 is 13 amino acids long. Germline V lookup: CDR1 SEHNR, CDR2 FQNEAQ (reference sequence).

This clonotype appeared a few times. The DNA for the CDR3 is TGCGCCAGCACCCCGGCGGGGGCGGGCTACGAGCAGTACTTC. This translates into CASTPAGAGYEQYF. The chain uses TRBV5-1 and TRBJ2-7; possibly TRBD2 for D (7 bases). Germline V lookup: CDR1 SGHRS, CDR2 YFSETQ. This CDR3 is 14 amino acids long. Trimming shortened V by 6 bases and J by 3 bases, and 16 bases separated the two germline ends.